The text below deals with one T cell receptor beta chain. Methods used by the authors: Quantification of nucleated cells was approximated via reference gene primer amplification. Repertoires were generated with immunoSEQ multiplex PCR, while TCRdb's copy carries only in-frame clones and drops some. The V and J calls and clone size were taken over from that table, and D and trimming were inferred from the DNA. The profile covers tens of thousands of clones, with roughly 86% appearing a single time and approximately 21% taken by the ten largest. This sample was included in a study of blood T cell repertoires in COVID-19. Study summary: Sites in the United States, Italy and Spain provided acute and convalescent COVID-19 samples. Nucleic acid was either cDNA or gDNA, and it came from T cells, B-cell-depleted T cells, or PBMCs.

This CDR3 region has 15 residues. Sequenced material: peripheral blood. The receptor's source is a woman aged 80 or over in a cohort sampled during active or convalescent COVID-19. The chain recombines TRBV21-1 with TRBJ1-1; TRBD1, as called in the table, went unchecked against the DNA. TRBV21-1 is a listed pseudogene. CDR3 in DNA: TGTGCCAGCAGCACGAAGGACAGGGTCTCCACTGAAGCTTTCTTT. It is translated as CASSTKDRVSTEAFF.